This T cell receptor (beta chain) was recorded in a study of shared clonotypes between healthy human individuals. This CDR3 region has 17 residues. Sequenced by immunoSEQ multiplex PCR; TCRdb stores in-frame clones only, minus some. The table records approximately 320,000 clones, roughly 70% of them present only once. The genes are TRBV1 and TRBJ2-1; TRBD1, the table's D call, was not compared with the DNA. TRBV1 is marked as a pseudogene. The source material was memory CD4+ T cells sorted from blood. Subset of the sample: CD45RA-negative fraction. The receptor was derived from a man aged 30-40 years in good health. The CDR3 coding sequence is TGCACCAGCAGCCAACGACAGGACAGGGTCCCCTACAATGAGCAGTTCTTC. It translates to CTSSQRQDRVPYNEQFF.